A selection of T cell receptor beta chains follows, all from one sample in a study of memory CD4+ T cells and cytomegalovirus serostatus. Profiling relied on immunoSEQ multiplex PCR, and the TCRdb table lists in-frame clones only, not all of them. The sample contains under 85,000 clones, approximately 78% of which appear only once. The sample taken for sequencing was memory CD4+ T cells from blood. Receptors originate from an adult in good health and CMV-seropositive. The CDR3 runs from the conserved cysteine through the conserved F or W. The D gene is left open where the match is weak. Clone size, where shown, is once, few, many, or a class for clones that have expanded.

j_gene | abundance | v_gene | d_gene | CDR3nt | CDR3aa
TRBJ2-4 | NA | TRBV7-9 | NA | TGTGCCAGCAGCTTGACGGTAGAGGGCAGCATTCAGTACTTC | CASSLTVEGSIQYF
TRBJ1-1 | NA | TRBV2 | TRBD1 | TGTGCCAGCAGCGCACAGGGGGCACGGAACACTGAAGCTTTCTTT | CASSAQGARNTEAFF
TRBJ2-3 | once | TRBV9 | TRBD2 | TGTGCCAGCAGCCCGAGGGGGGCAAGGGCTAGCGGGAGGGCAGATACGCAGTATTTT | CASSPRGARASGRADTQYF
TRBJ2-7 | NA | TRBV7-2 | TRBD2 | TGTGCCAGCAGCTTAATTGCGGGGGACTACTACGAGCAGTACTTC | CASSLIAGDYYEQYF
TRBJ1-3 | NA | TRBV6-6 | NA | TGTGCCAGCCAGCCCCGACGCGACTCTGGAAACACCATATATTTT | CASQPRRDSGNTIYF
TRBJ2-3 | few | TRBV5-1 | NA | TGCGCCAGCAGCTTGGCCGCCTCGTCACAAGATACGCAGTATTTT | CASSLAASSQDTQYF
TRBJ1-2 | NA | TRBV28 | NA | TGTGCCAGCAGATCCCCAGGGGTTGGCTCACCCTCCTTTAACTATGGCTACACCTTC | CASRSPGVGSPSFNYGYTF
TRBJ1-2 | once | TRBV6-6 | TRBD1 | TGTGCCAGCAGTGGGGACAGGGAAGCAAGTGGCTACACCTTC | CASSGDREASGYTF
TRBJ1-3 | NA | TRBV4-3 | NA | TGCGCCAGCAGCCAAGACCCAGGGAGCAGCTCTGGAAACACCATATATTTT | CASSQDPGSSSGNTIYF
TRBJ1-2 | few | TRBV21-1 | NA | TGTGCCAGCAGCATCGGACAGGGGGGAGCCAACTATGGCTACACCTTC | CASSIGQGGANYGYTF
TRBJ1-4 | NA | TRBV10-2 | NA | TGCGCCAGCAGGGCAGGGTTGGATTTGAGGGAAAAACTGTTTTTT | CASRAGLDLREKLFF
TRBJ1-1 | NA | TRBV25-1 | NA | TGTGCCAGCAGTAGCCGGGGATTCACTGAAGCTTTCTTT | CASSSRGFTEAFF
TRBJ2-5 | once | TRBV7-8 | TRBD2 | TGTGCCAGCAGCCGAGGACTAGCGGGAAGGGGCCAAGAGACCCAGTACTTC | CASSRGLAGRGQETQYF
TRBJ2-7 | NA | TRBV28 | NA | TGTGCCAGCAGGGAGGGACAGAACTACGAGCAGTACTTC | CASREGQNYEQYF
TRBJ1-2 | NA | TRBV21-1 | NA | TGTGCCAGCAGGGGGGCTAGGGGGAGAGGCTACACCTTC | CASRGARGRGYTF
TRBJ2-4 | few | TRBV18 | TRBD1 | TGTGCCAGCTCACCGCTGGACAGGGCGGGTGGCATTCAGTACTTC | CASSPLDRAGGIQYF
TRBJ2-5 | few | TRBV13 | NA | TGTGCCAGCAGCCTACAGGGATGGGGAGAGACCCAGTACTTC | CASSLQGWGETQYF
TRBJ1-2 | NA | TRBV30 | NA | TGTGCCTGGAGTGTGCTCTATGGTGGCTACACCTTC | CAWSVLYGGYTF
TRBJ1-2 | NA | TRBV7-9 | NA | TGTGCCAGCAGCTCATCCGGAAGGATCAGCGGCTACACCTTC | CASSSSGRISGYTF
TRBJ2-3 | NA | TRBV18 | NA | TGTGCCAGTGGGGAGGCAGGGGGCACAGATACGCAGTATTTT | CASGEAGGTDTQYF
TRBJ1-2 | NA | TRBV19 | TRBD1 | TGTGCCAGTAGTATAACGGCAGGGGGAAACTATGGCTACACCTTC | CASSITAGGNYGYTF
TRBJ2-2 | NA | TRBV19 | NA | TGTGCCAGTAGTGTGAATGTGCAGGCCAACACCGGGGAGCTGTTTTTT | CASSVNVQANTGELFF
TRBJ1-5 | NA | TRBV18 | TRBD1 | TGTGCCAGCTCACGTGGGACAGGGGGCCATCAGCCCCAGCATTTT | CASSRGTGGHQPQHF
TRBJ2-2 | NA | TRBV5-1 | NA | TGCGCCAGCAGCTTTTGGGTCACGGGGAACACCGGGGAGCTGTTTTTT | CASSFWVTGNTGELFF
TRBJ2-5 | NA | TRBV19 | NA | TGTGCCAGTGGGGCGGTTCCACAAGAGACCCAGTACTTC | CASGAVPQETQYF
TRBJ2-1 | few | TRBV7-7 | NA | TGTGCTAGCAGCTTGGGGGTAAGCAATGAGCAGTTCTTC | CASSLGVSNEQFF
TRBJ2-7 | NA | TRBV2 | TRBD1 | TGTGCCGGGGGGACCGGGACAGGGAACTACGAGCAGTACTTC | CAGGTGTGNYEQYF
TRBJ2-5 | NA | TRBV30 | TRBD2 | TGTGCCTGGACACTAGCGGGAGGATCAGAGACCCAGTACTTC | CAWTLAGGSETQYF
TRBJ2-5 | NA | TRBV5-1 | NA | TGCGCCAGCTGCCGACTTGAGGGGGAGACCCAGTACTTC | CASCRLEGETQYF
TRBJ1-5 | once | TRBV18 | NA | TGTGCCAGCTCACTCCTTCCAGGGGCCAGTAGCAATCAGCCCCAGCATTTT | CASSLLPGASSNQPQHF
TRBJ2-5 | NA | TRBV10-3 | NA | TGTGCCATCAGAAAGGGACACGGGGGGGAGACCCAGTACTTC | CAIRKGHGGETQYF
TRBJ2-7 | NA | TRBV6-6 | NA | TGTGCCACCAGCCCCGACAGGAGCCCTGTCGAGCAGTACTTC | CATSPDRSPVEQYF
TRBJ1-6 | NA | TRBV7-7 | NA | TGTGCCAGCAGCTTAGACCAGGAGGCGCGGGGTTCACCCCTCCACTTT | CASSLDQEARGSPLHF
TRBJ1-2 | NA | TRBV5-6 | NA | TGTGCCAGCAGCCCCGAGACTGACTACTATGGCTACACCTTC | CASSPETDYYGYTF
TRBJ1-2 | NA | TRBV6-5 | NA | TGTGCCAGCACCTATTACGGCGGGGCTGAGGGCTACACCTTC | CASTYYGGAEGYTF
TRBJ1-1 | NA | TRBV25-1 | NA | TGTGCCAGCAGTTGGGGGCCAAGGGGCACTGAAGCTTTCTTT | CASSWGPRGTEAFF
TRBJ1-2 | few | TRBV18 | TRBD1 | TGTGCCAGCTCACCAAGCGTCACAGGGGGTTTGGGCTACACCTTC | CASSPSVTGGLGYTF
TRBJ2-2 | NA | TRBV19 | NA | TGTGCCAGTAGTATTGTCGGAACTGCCGGGGAGCTGTTTTTT | CASSIVGTAGELFF
TRBJ1-1 | NA | TRBV6-5 | TRBD1 | TGTGCCAGCAGTTCACAGGGGCTCGAGAACACTGAAGCTTTCTTT | CASSSQGLENTEAFF
TRBJ2-5 | few | TRBV5-6 | TRBD2 | TGTGCCAGCAGCTTGTCTAGCGGTGAAGAGACCCAGTACTTC | CASSLSSGEETQYF
TRBJ2-7 | NA | TRBV15 | NA | TGTGCCACCAGCAGAGATAAGGGGGGTTACGAGCAGTACTTC | CATSRDKGGYEQYF